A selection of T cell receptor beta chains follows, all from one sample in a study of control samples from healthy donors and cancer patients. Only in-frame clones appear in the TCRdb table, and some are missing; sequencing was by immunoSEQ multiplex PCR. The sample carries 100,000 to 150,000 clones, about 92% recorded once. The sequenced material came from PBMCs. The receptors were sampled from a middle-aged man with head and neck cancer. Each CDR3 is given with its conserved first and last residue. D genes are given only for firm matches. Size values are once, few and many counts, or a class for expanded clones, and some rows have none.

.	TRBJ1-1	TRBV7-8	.	TGTGCCAGCAGCTTAGCGCTAACAAACGGGAAAGCTTTCTTT	CASSLALTNGKAFF
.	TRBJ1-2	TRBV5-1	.	TGCGCCAGCAGCTTGGTGCCGAACTATGGCTACACCTTC	CASSLVPNYGYTF
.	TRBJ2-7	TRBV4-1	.	TGCGCCAGCAGCCAAGGCACAGGGCTGGGCGAGCAGTACTTC	CASSQGTGLGEQYF
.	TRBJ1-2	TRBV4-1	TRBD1	TGCGCCAGCAGCTTTGGGACAGACTATGGCTACACCTTC	CASSFGTDYGYTF
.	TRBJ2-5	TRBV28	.	TGTGCCAGCAGTGCGGGGGAGACCCAGTACTTC	CASSAGETQYF
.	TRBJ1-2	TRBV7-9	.	TGTGCCAGCAGCTTAGCAGCTAACTATGGCTACACCTTC	CASSLAANYGYTF
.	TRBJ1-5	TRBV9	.	TGTGCCAGCAGCGTAGGGGTAAATCAGCCCCAGCATTTT	CASSVGVNQPQHF
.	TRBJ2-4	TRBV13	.	TGTGCCAGCAGCTTAGTGACTAGGGATGCTAAACAGTACTTC	CASSLVTRDAKQYF
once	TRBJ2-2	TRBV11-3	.	TGTGCCAGCAGCTCTTACAGGGACACCGGGGAGCTGTTTTTT	CASSSYRDTGELFF
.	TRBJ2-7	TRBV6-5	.	TGTGCCAGCCAGAAAACAGGATCTTCCTACGAGCAGTACTTC	CASQKTGSSYEQYF
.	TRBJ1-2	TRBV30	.	TGTGCCTGGAGTGGATCGGGAATCTATGGCTACACCTTC	CAWSGSGIYGYTF
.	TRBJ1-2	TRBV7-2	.	TGTGCCAGCAGCTTAGGGCTGGTTATGGATGGCTACACCTTC	CASSLGLVMDGYTF
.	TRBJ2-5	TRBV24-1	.	TGTGCCACCAGCGCCGGGGAGACCCAGTACTTC	CATSAGETQYF
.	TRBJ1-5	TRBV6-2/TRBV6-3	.	TGTGCCAGCAGTCCGAGGAGGGATCAGCCCCAGCATTTT	CASSPRRDQPQHF
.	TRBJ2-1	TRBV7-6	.	TGTGCCAGCAGCTACCACAATGAGCAGTTCTTC	CASSYHNEQFF
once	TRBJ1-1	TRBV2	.	TGTGCCAGCGGGGGGTGGTCTGAAGCTTTCTTT	CASGGWSEAFF
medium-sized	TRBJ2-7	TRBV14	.	TGTGCCAGCAGCCAAGATCACGGCGGCTCCTACGAGCAGTACTTC	CASSQDHGGSYEQYF
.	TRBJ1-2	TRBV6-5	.	TGTGCCAGCACGACAGTCCCATTCAAGCATTACACCTTC	CASTTVPFKHYTF
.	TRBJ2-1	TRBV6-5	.	TGTGCCAGCAGAGACGGCTCCTACAATGAGCAGTTCTTC	CASRDGSYNEQFF
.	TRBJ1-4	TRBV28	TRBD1	TGTGCCAGCAGCTCGACCACAGGGGCCCACGGGAAACTGTTTTTT	CASSSTTGAHGKLFF
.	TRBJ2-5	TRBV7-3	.	TGTGCCAGCAGCTTAAGGGGGGCCGCGACTAGCACCGCCGGGACCCAGTACTTC	CASSLRGAATSTAGTQYF
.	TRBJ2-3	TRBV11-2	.	TGTGCCAGCAGCTTAGATTATTCGGAAGTTACGCAGTATTTT	CASSLDYSEVTQYF
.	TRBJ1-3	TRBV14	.	TGTGCCACCATTGACAGATTTGGAAACACCATATATTTT	CATIDRFGNTIYF
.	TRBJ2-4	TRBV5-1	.	TGCGCCAGCAGCTTGGGCGGGACAGAAAGTAACATTCAGTACTTC	CASSLGGTESNIQYF
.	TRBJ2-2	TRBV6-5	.	TGTGCCAGCAGTTACTCAGCGGCCGGGGAGCTGTTTTTT	CASSYSAAGELFF
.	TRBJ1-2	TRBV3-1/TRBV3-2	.	TGTGCCAGCAGCCGGGGAGGGGAGGGCTACACCTTC	CASSRGGEGYTF
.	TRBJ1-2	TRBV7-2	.	TGTGCCAGCAGCTTAGTCACCAATGCGGCGGTTAACTATGGCTACACCTTC	CASSLVTNAAVNYGYTF
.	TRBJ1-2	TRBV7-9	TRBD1	TGTGCCAGCAGCGGCTATACAAGGGGGCGCGGTGGCTACACCTTC	CASSGYTRGRGGYTF
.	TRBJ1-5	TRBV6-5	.	TGTGCCAGCAGTTACTCACGGGGGGACAATCAGCCCCAGCATTTT	CASSYSRGDNQPQHF
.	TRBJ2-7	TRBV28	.	TGTGCCAGCAGCAGATACCAAACAGGGGAGCAGTACTTC	CASSRYQTGEQYF
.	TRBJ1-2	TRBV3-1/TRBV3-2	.	TGTGCCAGCAGCCAACATCAGAGTATCTCTGGCTACACCTTC	CASSQHQSISGYTF
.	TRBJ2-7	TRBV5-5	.	TGTGCCAGCAGCTTCCGAGAAGGTTGGGACGAGCAGTACTTC	CASSFREGWDEQYF
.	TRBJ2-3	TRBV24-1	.	TGTGCCACCGCCGAGGGTACAGATACGCAGTATTTT	CATAEGTDTQYF
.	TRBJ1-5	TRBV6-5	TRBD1	TGTGCCAGCAGACCCGACAGGGGTCGACAGCCCCAGCATTTT	CASRPDRGRQPQHF
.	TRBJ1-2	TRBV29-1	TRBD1	TGCAGCGTTGAAAGGCAGGGGGTCTATGGCTACACCTTC	CSVERQGVYGYTF
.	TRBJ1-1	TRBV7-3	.	TGTGCCAGCACCTTACTTGGGGGGTTGAGGACTGAAGCTTTCTTT	CASTLLGGLRTEAFF
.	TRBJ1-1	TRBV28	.	TGTGCCAGCAGCACCTTTAAGAACACTGAAGCTTTCTTT	CASSTFKNTEAFF
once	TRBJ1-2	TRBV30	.	TGTGCCTGGAGTATAGGACTAACAGAAGGTGGCTACACCTTC	CAWSIGLTEGGYTF
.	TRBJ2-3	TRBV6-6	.	TGTGCCAGCAGTACGGGGCAGGGGATTACAGATACGCAGTATTTT	CASSTGQGITDTQYF
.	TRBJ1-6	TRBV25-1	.	TGTGCCAGCAGTGAAATGAGCGGACGGAGGAGTTCACCCCTCCACTTT	CASSEMSGRRSSPLHF
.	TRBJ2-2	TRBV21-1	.	TGTGTCAGCAGCAAAGGTCGGACAGCTTCGAACACCGGGGAGCTGTTTTTT	CVSSKGRTASNTGELFF
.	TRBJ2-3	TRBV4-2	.	TGTGCCAGCAGCCAAGTATCTGGGAGCTCAGGAGATACGCAGTATTTT	CASSQVSGSSGDTQYF
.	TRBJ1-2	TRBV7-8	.	TGTGCCAGCAGCTTTTTGGGGGGATCTTATGGCTACACCTTC	CASSFLGGSYGYTF
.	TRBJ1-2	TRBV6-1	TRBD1	TGTGCCAGCAGTGTTGGGACAGCCCCCTTCAACTATGGCTACACCTTC	CASSVGTAPFNYGYTF
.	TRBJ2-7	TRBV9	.	TGTGCCAGCAGCCCAGAGGTGTTTCCCTACGAGCAGTACTTC	CASSPEVFPYEQYF
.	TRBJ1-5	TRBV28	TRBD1	TGTGCCAGCAGTAGCCCAGGGACAGGGCATCGGCCCCAGCATTTT	CASSSPGTGHRPQHF
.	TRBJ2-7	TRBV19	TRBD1	TGTGCCAGTAGTACCTCCGGGACAGCACCTGACGAGCAGTACTTC	CASSTSGTAPDEQYF
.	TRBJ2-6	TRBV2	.	TGTGCCAGCAGTGAGACATCTGGGGCCAACGTCCTGACTTTC	CASSETSGANVLTF
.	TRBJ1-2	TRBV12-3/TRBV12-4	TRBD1	TGTGCCAGCAGCCGACAGGGGAAGAGCTACACCTTC	CASSRQGKSYTF
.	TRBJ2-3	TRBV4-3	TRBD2	TGCGCCAGCAGCCAAGTAACCCTAGCGGGGAGCACAGATACGCAGTATTTT	CASSQVTLAGSTDTQYF
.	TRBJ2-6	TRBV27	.	TGTGCCAGCAGTTTTATCGGGGCCATGGGCTCTGGGGCCAACGTCCTGACTTTC	CASSFIGAMGSGANVLTF
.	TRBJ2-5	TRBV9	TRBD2	TGTGCCAGCAGCGTTAGCGGGGCGATCGGGGAGACCCAGTACTTC	CASSVSGAIGETQYF
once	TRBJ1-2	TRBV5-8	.	TGTGCCAGCAGCGGAGGACTATTCACTCGGGATTATGGCTACACCTTC	CASSGGLFTRDYGYTF